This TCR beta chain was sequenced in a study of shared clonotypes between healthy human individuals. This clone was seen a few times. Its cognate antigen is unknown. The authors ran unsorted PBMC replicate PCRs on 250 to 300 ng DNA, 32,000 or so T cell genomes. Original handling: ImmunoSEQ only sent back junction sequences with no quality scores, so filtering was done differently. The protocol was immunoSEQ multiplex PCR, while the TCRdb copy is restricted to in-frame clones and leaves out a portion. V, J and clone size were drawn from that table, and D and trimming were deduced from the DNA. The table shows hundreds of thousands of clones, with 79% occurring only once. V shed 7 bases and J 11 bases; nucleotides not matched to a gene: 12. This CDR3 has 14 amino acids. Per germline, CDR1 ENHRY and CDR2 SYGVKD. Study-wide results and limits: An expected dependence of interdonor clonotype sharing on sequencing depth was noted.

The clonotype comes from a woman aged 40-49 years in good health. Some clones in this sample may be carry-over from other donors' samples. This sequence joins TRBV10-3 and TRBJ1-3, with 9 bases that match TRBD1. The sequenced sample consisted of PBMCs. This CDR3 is CAIKRDRAGGAIYF. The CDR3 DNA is TGTGCCATCAAAAGGGACAGGGCGGGCGGCGCCATATATTTT.